These 23 T cell receptor beta chains originate from one sample sequenced in a study of blood T cell repertoires in COVID-19. Clones were read by immunoSEQ multiplex PCR, and TCRdb kept only the in-frame ones, dropping some. This table has some 64,000 clones, more than 75% appearing once. Sequenced material: peripheral blood. The receptors come from a man aged 55 to 70 with COVID-19, enrolled during active disease.

This clone came up a few times. The rearrangement links TRBV3-1 (or the pseudogene TRBV3-2) to TRBJ2-5; 10 bases fit TRBD2. The germline gives CDR1 LGHDT, CDR2 YNNKEL (reference sequence). After removal of 4 bases from V and 2 bases from J, the junction contained 7 bases not matched to a gene. The CDR3 loop spans 16 amino acids. The CDR3 loop is CASSLISGGVQETQYF. For the CDR3, the DNA is TGTGCCAGCAGCCTCATAAGCGGGGGGGTACAAGAGACCCAGTACTTC.

The chain is built from TRBV6-1 and TRBJ1-2, with D unclear. Trimming pared 5 bases from V and 4 bases from J, leaving 8 bases between. Germline assignment: CDR1 MNHNS and CDR2 SASEGT. The CDR3 covers 12 residues. Here the CDR3 DNA reads TGTGCCAGCAGTTCAGAAGTCTATGGCTACACCTTC. Its translation is CASSSEVYGYTF.

The genes are TRBV5-1 and TRBJ2-4, with unresolved D. The germline V and J ends were trimmed by 0 bases and 3 bases, with 7 bases remaining between them. Germline V CDR1 and CDR2: SGHRS, YFSETQ. The CDR3 has 14 amino acids. CDR3 coding DNA: TGCGCCAGCAGCTTGGGGGCAGACAAAAACATTCAGTACTTC. This gives the protein CASSLGADKNIQYF.

This sequence joins TRBV15 and TRBJ2-1; 11 nucleotides line up with TRBD2. In germline, CDR1 is LNHNV, CDR2 YYDKDF (reference sequence). V lost 6 bases, J lost 3 bases, and 19 bases stayed unmatched. The CDR3 is 20 residues long. CDR3 loop: CATSVGWGTSGAGGYNEQFF. The DNA of the CDR3 is TGTGCCACCAGTGTGGGCTGGGGGACTAGCGGTGCTGGGGGCTACAATGAGCAGTTCTTC.

In its sample, this clone was seen once. This chain joins TRBV2 and TRBJ2-5; 9 nucleotides match TRBD1. The V gene's germline CDR1 is SNHLY and CDR2 FYNNEI. The length of the CDR3 is 14 residues. The J segment lost 2 bases and the V segment lost 7 bases, leaving 5 bases of the junction unmatched. CDR3 residues: CASKMTGGQETQYF. CDR3 coding DNA: TGTGCCAGCAAAATGACAGGGGGTCAAGAGACCCAGTACTTC.

The V gene is TRBV5-1, the J gene TRBJ2-2; the match to TRBD2 covers 7 bases. CDR1 is SGHRS and CDR2 is YFSETQ in the germline V gene. Trimming cost V 0 bases and J 7 bases; bases outside gene matches: 3. The CDR3 is made up of 14 amino acids. The CDR3 DNA reads as TGCGCCAGCAGCTTGGGCGGGGGAGTCGGGGAGCTGTTTTTT. Translating it yields CASSLGGGVGELFF.

Note on this clone: The junction and the germline gene differ at one end; a read error may be behind it. This chain uses TRBV29-1 with TRBJ2-5; possible D gene TRBD2, 7 bases. Germline CDR1 and CDR2: SQVTM and ANQGSEA. The CDR3 totals 13 residues. CDR3 bases: TGCAGCGTCCTCGTCGGGGGGCAAGGGACCCAGTACTTC. Its protein product is CSVLVGGQGTQYF.

The chain uses TRBV6-5 and TRBJ2-1; D is ambiguous. The CDR3 is 13 amino acids. CDR1 and CDR2 from the germline V gene are MNHEY and SVGAGI. The V end was cut by 9 bases, the J end by 0 bases, with 9 bases between. The CDR3 spells CASQSRSYNEQFF. In nucleotides, the CDR3 is TGTGCCAGTCAGTCCCGCTCCTACAATGAGCAGTTCTTC.

The chain joins TRBV24-1 to TRBJ2-7; 10 positions match TRBD2. CDR1 and CDR2 (germline): KGHDR, SFDVKD. This CDR3 has 15 amino acids. Trimming at V came to 4 bases and at J to 5 bases, leaving 7 bases not matched to a gene. CDR3 in amino acids: CATSDPSGRINEQYF. The CDR3 nucleotides read TGTGCCACCAGTGACCCTAGCGGGAGAATCAACGAGCAGTACTTC.

This clone was counted at least ten times. V is TRBV5-1 and J is TRBJ1-3, with D unclear. CDR3 size: 14 residues. Looked up from germline, CDR1 is SGHRS and CDR2 is YFSETQ. V gave up 0 bases and J gave up 3 bases, with 7 bases separating them. The CDR3 nucleotides are TGCGCCAGCAGCTTGGCCGGGTATGGAAACACCATATATTTT. It specifies CASSLAGYGNTIYF.

The V and J genes are TRBV9 and TRBJ2-3, with TRBD2 matching 9 bases. V was pared by 4 bases and J by 11 bases, with 11 bases of the junction left unmatched. CDR3 length: 14 amino acids. Germline V gene sequence: CDR1 SGDLS, CDR2 YYNGEE. CDR3 amino acids: CASSLRVGGGGQYF. Written as DNA, the CDR3 is TGTGCCAGCAGCCTAAGAGTTGGCGGGGGGGGGCAGTATTTT.

The chain employs TRBV15 and TRBJ2-2; possible D gene TRBD1, 6 bases. Deletions cut 1 base from V and 3 bases from J, with 9 bases between. The CDR3 loop spans 15 amino acids. CDR1 is LNHNV, CDR2 YYDKDF, per germline (reference sequence). The chain's CDR3 is CATSRGGLYTGELFF. CDR3 DNA: TGTGCCACCAGCAGAGGGGGGCTATACACCGGGGAGCTGTTTTTT.

The rearrangement links TRBV3-1 (or the pseudogene TRBV3-2) to TRBJ2-2, with 9 bases lining up with TRBD1. Germline assignment: CDR1 LGHDT and CDR2 YNNKEL (reference sequence). V dropped 4 bases and J dropped 5; count of bases not matched to a gene: 2. This CDR3 is 14 amino acids long. As DNA, the CDR3 is TGTGCCAGCAGCCGTGGACAGGGGACCGGGGAGCTGTTTTTT. As protein: CASSRGQGTGELFF.

V gene TRBV19 combines with J gene TRBJ2-3; 7 nucleotides line up with TRBD2. The CDR3 sequence is 14 residues long. The V and J ends lost 3 bases and 5 bases, in that order; junction bases with no gene match: 5. CDR1 and CDR2 from the germline V gene are LNHDA and SQIVND (reference sequence). The CDR3, as DNA: TGTGCCAGTAGTATCGGCGGGAGAGGAGATACGCAGTATTTT. Residues: CASSIGGRGDTQYF. Filled out from reference TRBV19 and TRBJ2-3, the complete variable domain reads DGGITQSPKYLFRKEGQNVTLSCEQNLNHDAMYWYRQDPGQGLRLIYYSQIVNDFQKGDIAEGYSVSREKKESFPLTVTSAQKNPTAFYLCASSIGGRGDTQYFGPGTRLTVL.

The genes are TRBV30 and TRBJ1-5; a possible D gene is TRBD1 (6 bases). This CDR3 contains 13 residues. CDR1 is GTSNPN, CDR2 SVGIG, per germline (reference sequence). V was cut by 3 bases and J by 9 bases, with 15 bases left in between. DNA of the CDR3: TGTGCCTGGAGAGCACAGGGAAGGGCGCCCCAGCATTTT. This gives the protein CAWRAQGRAPQHF.

This chain joins TRBV30 and TRBJ2-5; the match to TRBD2 covers 7 bases. The CDR3 extends over 14 amino acids. Trimming removed 0 bases from V and 5 bases from J; junction bases left unmatched: 6. Germline CDR1 reads GTSNPN; CDR2 reads SVGIG (reference sequence). DNA of the CDR3: TGTGCCTGGAGTGTACGTAGGGAGGGTGAGACCCAGTACTTC. Its protein product is CAWSVRREGETQYF.

V gene TRBV6-2 or TRBV6-3 combines with J gene TRBJ2-5; 8 bases align to TRBD2. There are 13 residues in the CDR3. Germline V lookup: CDR1 MNHEY, CDR2 SVGEGT. With V trimmed by 6 bases and J by 5 bases, 5 bases remained unmatched. In nucleotides, the CDR3 is TGTGCCAGCAGCCGGGAGGGCAGTGAGACCCAGTACTTC. Its translation is CASSREGSETQYF.

The count of this clone is one. The chain joins TRBV7-2 to TRBJ2-5; 8 positions agree with TRBD1. CDR3 length: 14 residues. The V and J ends lost 5 bases and 5 bases, in that order; junction bases with no gene match: 7. Germline V gene data show CDR1 as SGHTA and CDR2 as FQGNSA. The CDR3 spells CASSVDRGRETQYF. The CDR3 DNA follows: TGTGCCAGCAGCGTCGACAGGGGTCGGGAGACCCAGTACTTC.

In its sample, this clone was seen once. This rearrangement joins TRBV3-1 (or the pseudogene TRBV3-2) to TRBJ1-5, with TRBD1 as a possible D gene (5 bases). The germline V gene encodes CDR1 LGHDT and CDR2 YNNKEL (reference sequence). V was clipped by 3 bases and J by 6 bases, with 12 bases between them. CDR3 length: 14 amino acids. CDR3: CASSQGQGSQPQHF. CDR3 coding DNA: TGTGCCAGCAGCCAGGGTCAGGGTTCTCAGCCCCAGCATTTT.

The chain links TRBV3-1 (or the pseudogene TRBV3-2) to TRBJ2-5; TRBD2 matches 11 bases. Unmatched junction bases numbered 9, after V lost 1 base and J lost 5 bases. This CDR3 is built from 17 residues. From germline, CDR1 is LGHDT and CDR2 YNNKEL (reference sequence). The CDR3 DNA sequence: TGTGCCAGCAGCCAAGGGGTAGCGGGAGGGCCGTGGGAGACCCAGTACTTC. It is translated as CASSQGVAGGPWETQYF.

The V gene is TRBV5-5, the J gene TRBJ2-1; 10 bases are shared with TRBD1. CDR1 SGHKS and CDR2 YYEKEE come from the germline V gene (reference sequence). J gave up 10 bases and V 4 bases, and 5 bases lay outside the gene matches. The CDR3 is made up of 13 amino acids. The CDR3 is CASSGTGALEQFF. The CDR3 DNA reads TGTGCCAGCAGCGGGACAGGGGCTTTGGAGCAGTTCTTC.

The table lists this clone with a count of one. V usage is TRBV6-5 and J usage is TRBJ2-7; 7 positions agree with TRBD2. The CDR3 has 12 residues. V trimming: 7 bases; J trimming: 6 bases; junction bases outside the gene matches: 6. Germline V CDR1 and CDR2: MNHEY, SVGAGI. The CDR3: CASTDLAGEQYF. CDR3 nucleotide sequence: TGTGCCAGCACCGATTTAGCGGGCGAGCAGTACTTC.

J is TRBJ2-1 and V is TRBV18; D might be TRBD2 (6 bases). Germline CDR1 is KGHSH and CDR2 is LQKENI. The CDR3 has 14 amino acids. V was trimmed by 3 bases and J by 7 bases, leaving 13 bases between them. CDR3 loop: CASSPTWRDNEQFF. CDR3 nucleotides: TGTGCCAGCTCACCCACGTGGAGGGATAATGAGCAGTTCTTC.